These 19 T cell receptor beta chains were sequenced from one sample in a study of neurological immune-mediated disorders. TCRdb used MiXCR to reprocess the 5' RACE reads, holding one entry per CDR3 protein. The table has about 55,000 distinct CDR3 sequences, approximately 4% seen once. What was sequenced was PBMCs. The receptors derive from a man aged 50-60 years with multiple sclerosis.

The CDR3 DNA reads TGTGCCAGCAGCTTACACCCAGGGCGGGGCCCGAACACTGAAGCTTTCTTT. It yields the protein CASSLHPGRGPNTEAFF. The chain recombines TRBV7-8 with TRBJ1-1, with D possibly TRBD1 on 5 matching bases. Germline assignment: CDR1 SGHVS and CDR2 FQNEAQ. V lost 2 bases, J lost 1 base, and 17 bases lay in between. The length of the CDR3 is 17 residues. Drawing the rest from reference TRBV7-8 and TRBJ1-1, the complete variable domain is GAGVSQSPRYKVAKRGQDVALRCDPISGHVSLFWYQQALGQGPEFLTYFQNEAQLDKSGLPSDRFFAERPEGSVSTLKIQRTQQEDSAVYLCASSLHPGRGPNTEAFFGQGTRLTVV.

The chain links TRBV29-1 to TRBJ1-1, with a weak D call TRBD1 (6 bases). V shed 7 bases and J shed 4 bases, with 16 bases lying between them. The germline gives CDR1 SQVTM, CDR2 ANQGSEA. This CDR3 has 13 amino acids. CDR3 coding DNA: TGCAGCGCGGGGGCGGGGGGCGCCACTGAAGCTTTCTTT. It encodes CSAGAGGATEAFF. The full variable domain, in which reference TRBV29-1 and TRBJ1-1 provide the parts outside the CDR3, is SAVISQKPSRDICQRGTSLTIQCQVDSQVTMMFWYRQQPGQSLTLIATANQGSEATYESGFVIDKFPISRPNLTFSTLTVSNMSPEDSSIYLCSAGAGGATEAFFGQGTRLTVV.

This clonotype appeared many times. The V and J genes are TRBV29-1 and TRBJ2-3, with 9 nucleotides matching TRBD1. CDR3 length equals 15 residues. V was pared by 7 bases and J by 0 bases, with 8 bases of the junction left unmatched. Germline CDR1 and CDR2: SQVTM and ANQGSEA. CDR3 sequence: CSAGQGTTSTDTQYF. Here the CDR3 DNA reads TGCAGCGCCGGACAGGGGACAACTAGCACAGATACGCAGTATTTT.

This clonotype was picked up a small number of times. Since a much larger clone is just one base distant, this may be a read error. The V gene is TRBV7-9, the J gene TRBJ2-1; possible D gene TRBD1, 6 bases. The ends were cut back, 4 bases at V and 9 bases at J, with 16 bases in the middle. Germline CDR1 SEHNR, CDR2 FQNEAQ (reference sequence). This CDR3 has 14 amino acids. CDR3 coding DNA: TGTGCCAGCAGCTACTCAGAAAGGGGGATTGAGCAGTTCTTC. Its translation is CASSYSERGIEQFF. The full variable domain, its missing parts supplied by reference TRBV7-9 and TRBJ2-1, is DTGVSQNPRHKITKRGQNVTFRCDPISEHNRLYWYRQTLGQGPEFLTYFQNEAQLEKSRLLSDRFSAERPKGSFSTLEIQRTEQGDSAMYLCASSYSERGIEQFFGPGTRLTVL.

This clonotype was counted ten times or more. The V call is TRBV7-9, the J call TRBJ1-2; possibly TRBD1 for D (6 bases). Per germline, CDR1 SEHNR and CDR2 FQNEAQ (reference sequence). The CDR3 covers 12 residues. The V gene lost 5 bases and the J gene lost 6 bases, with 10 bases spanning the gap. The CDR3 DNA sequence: TGTGCCAGCAGCCAAGGACAGAATGGCTACACCTTC. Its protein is CASSQGQNGYTF.

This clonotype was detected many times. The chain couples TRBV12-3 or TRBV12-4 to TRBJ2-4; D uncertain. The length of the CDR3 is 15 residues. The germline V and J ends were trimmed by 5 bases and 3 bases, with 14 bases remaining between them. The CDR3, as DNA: TGTGCCAGCAGTGGTGCGGAGACCTACAAAAACATTCAGTACTTC. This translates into CASSGAETYKNIQYF.

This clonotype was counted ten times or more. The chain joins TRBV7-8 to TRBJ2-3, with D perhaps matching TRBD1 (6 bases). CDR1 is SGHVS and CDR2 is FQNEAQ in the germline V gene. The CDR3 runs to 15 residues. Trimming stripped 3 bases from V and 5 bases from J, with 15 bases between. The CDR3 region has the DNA TGTGCCAGCAGCTTTGGGGGACAAGCTGTAGATACGCAGTATTTT. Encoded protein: CASSFGGQAVDTQYF. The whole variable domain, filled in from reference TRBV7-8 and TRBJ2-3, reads GAGVSQSPRYKVAKRGQDVALRCDPISGHVSLFWYQQALGQGPEFLTYFQNEAQLDKSGLPSDRFFAERPEGSVSTLKIQRTQQEDSAVYLCASSFGGQAVDTQYFGPGTRLTVL.

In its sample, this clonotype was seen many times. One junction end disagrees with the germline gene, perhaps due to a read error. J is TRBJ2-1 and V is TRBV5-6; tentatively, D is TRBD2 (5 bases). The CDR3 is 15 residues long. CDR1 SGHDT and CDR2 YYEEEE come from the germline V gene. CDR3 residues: CASSSRLSEPTMSRF. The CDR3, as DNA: TGTGCCAGCAGCTCCCGACTATCAGAGCCTACAATGAGTCGGTTC.

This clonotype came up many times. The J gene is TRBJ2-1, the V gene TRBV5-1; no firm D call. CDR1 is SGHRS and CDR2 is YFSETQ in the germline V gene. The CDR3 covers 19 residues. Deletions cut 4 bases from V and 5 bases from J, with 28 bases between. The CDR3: CASSVVLNSVHLPNNEQFF. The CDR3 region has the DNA TGCGCCAGCAGCGTCGTACTTAACTCGGTCCATCTACCCAACAATGAGCAGTTCTTC.

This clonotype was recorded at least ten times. The CDR3 region has the DNA TGTGCCAGCAGCCAGCAAGACAATGAGCAGTTCTTC. As protein: CASSQQDNEQFF. The chain has TRBV11-2 and TRBJ2-1; D is unresolved. CDR3 length equals 12 residues. Germline loops: CDR1 SGHAT, CDR2 FQNNGV. V lost 5 bases, J lost 5 bases, and 7 bases lay in between.

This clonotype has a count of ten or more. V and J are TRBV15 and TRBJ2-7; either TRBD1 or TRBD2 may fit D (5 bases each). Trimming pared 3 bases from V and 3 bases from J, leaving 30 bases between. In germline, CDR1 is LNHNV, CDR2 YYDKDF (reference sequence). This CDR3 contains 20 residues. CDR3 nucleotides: TGTGCCACCAGCAGTGTAACAGGATTGGTGGTGGGAGTGGAAGGCTACGAGCAGTACTTC. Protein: CATSSVTGLVVGVEGYEQYF.

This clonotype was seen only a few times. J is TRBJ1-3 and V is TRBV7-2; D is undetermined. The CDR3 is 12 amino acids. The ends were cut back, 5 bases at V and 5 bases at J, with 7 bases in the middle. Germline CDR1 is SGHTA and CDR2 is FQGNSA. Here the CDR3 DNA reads TGTGCCAGCAGCCCCGACAGAAACACCATATATTTT. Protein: CASSPDRNTIYF.

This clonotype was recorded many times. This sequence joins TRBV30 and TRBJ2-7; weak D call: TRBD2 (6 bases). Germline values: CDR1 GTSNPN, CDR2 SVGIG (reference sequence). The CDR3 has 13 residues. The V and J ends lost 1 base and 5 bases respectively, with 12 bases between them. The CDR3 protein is CAWSDGLTNEQYF. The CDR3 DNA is TGTGCCTGGAGTGATGGACTAACAAACGAGCAGTACTTC.

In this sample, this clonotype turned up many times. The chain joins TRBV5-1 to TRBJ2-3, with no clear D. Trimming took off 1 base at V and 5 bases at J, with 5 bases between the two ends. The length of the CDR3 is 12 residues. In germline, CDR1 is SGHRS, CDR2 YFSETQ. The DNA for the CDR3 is TGCGCCAGCAGCTTGAGAGGAGATACGCAGTATTTT. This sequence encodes CASSLRGDTQYF.

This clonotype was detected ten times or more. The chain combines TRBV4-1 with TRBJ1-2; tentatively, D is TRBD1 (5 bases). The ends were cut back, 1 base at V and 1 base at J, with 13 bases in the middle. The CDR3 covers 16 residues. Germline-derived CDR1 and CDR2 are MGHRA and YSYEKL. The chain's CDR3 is CASSQGARRGNYGYTF. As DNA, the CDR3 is TGCGCCAGCAGCCAAGGGGCAAGGAGGGGTAACTATGGCTACACCTTC.

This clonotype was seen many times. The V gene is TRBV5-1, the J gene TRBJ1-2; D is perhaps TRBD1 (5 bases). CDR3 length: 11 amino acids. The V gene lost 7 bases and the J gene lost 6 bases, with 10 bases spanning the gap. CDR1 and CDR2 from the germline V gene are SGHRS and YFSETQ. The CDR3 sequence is CASGAQNGYTF. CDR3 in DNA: TGCGCCAGCGGGGCCCAGAATGGCTACACCTTC. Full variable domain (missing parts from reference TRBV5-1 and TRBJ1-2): KAGVTQTPRYLIKTRGQQVTLSCSPISGHRSVSWYQQTPGQGLQFLFEYFSETQRNKGNFPGRFSGRQFSNSRSEMNVSTLELGDSALYLCASGAQNGYTFGSGTRLTVV.

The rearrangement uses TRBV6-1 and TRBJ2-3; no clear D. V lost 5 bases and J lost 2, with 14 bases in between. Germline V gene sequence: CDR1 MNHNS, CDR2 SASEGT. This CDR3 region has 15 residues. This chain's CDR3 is CASSILNVYTDTQYF. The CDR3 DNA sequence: TGTGCCAGCAGTATCCTCAACGTTTACACAGATACGCAGTATTTT.

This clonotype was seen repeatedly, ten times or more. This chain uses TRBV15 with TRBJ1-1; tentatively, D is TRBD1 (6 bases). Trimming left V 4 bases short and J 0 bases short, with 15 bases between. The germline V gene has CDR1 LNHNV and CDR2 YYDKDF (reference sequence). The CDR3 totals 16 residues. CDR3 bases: TGTGCCACCAGCAAAGGGCGGGCAGGGGTGAACACTGAAGCTTTCTTT. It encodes CATSKGRAGVNTEAFF.

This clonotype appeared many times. The CDR3 DNA reads as TGCAGCCCACGTCGTGGGGGGCAGTTGGAGACCCAGTACTTC. Its protein is CSPRRGGQLETQYF. The chain links TRBV20-1 to TRBJ2-5, with D perhaps TRBD1 or TRBD2 (6 bases each). This CDR3 has 14 residues. Germline assignment: CDR1 DFQATT and CDR2 SNEGSKA (reference sequence).